The present entry profiles one TCR beta chain with its context. Its antigen is still unknown. Base qualities are not at hand, and no much larger clone is one base apart. Tumor samples were obtained before definitive surgery or chemotherapy. Genomic DNA was extracted by the MD Anderson Biospecimen Extraction Resource, and TCR sequencing was done by the MD Anderson Cancer Genomics Laboratory. This entry is derived from a study of high-grade serous ovarian cancer treatment subgroups (dated by TCRdb to the early 2020s). Regarding the study in general: A mean of 14,192 reads and 7,500 or so unique TCR beta rearrangements per sample was generated by sequencing. A cohort of 30 or so patients was included: roughly 10 with no residual disease after primary surgery (R0), roughly 10 who were excellent NACT responders, and roughly 10 who were poor NACT responders. The study examined TCR beta repertoires in high-grade serous ovarian cancer patients who were grouped under a laparoscopic triage algorithm by complete gross resection or by neoadjuvant chemotherapy response. One primary tumor sample and two metastatic tumor samples were collected from each patient, for a total of around 100 samples. Beyond this particular receptor, the publication reports: Repertoire similarity between tumors from the same patient ranged from about 0.095 to 0.85, while tumors from different patients showed almost no similarity. Spatial information was not captured by bulk tumor TCR sequencing, so insight into HGSC tumor complexity and diversity was limited. The TCR repertoire analyses centered on CDR3, and CDR1 and CDR2 were not analyzed. TCR clonal relatedness showed a positive correlation with neoantigen level and a trend toward positive correlation with copy number variation and mutation load from whole-genome sequencing.

Ends trimmed: V by 5 bases, J by 6 bases; bases unmatched to a gene: 8. The CDR3 measures 15 amino acids from cysteine to phenylalanine. The DNA shown is the 45-base CDR3, in frame from base 1. CDR1 and CDR2 are read off the germline V gene (reference sequence) as MNHEY and SMNVEV. The 75 to 100 tumor samples underwent high-throughput TCR profiling using ImmunoSEQ. The original methods were these. Richness (unique productive sequences), clonality, evenness and relatedness were included as repertoire diversity metrics, and similarity between samples was assessed with the Bhattacharyya coefficient. In a sensitivity analysis, TCRs with fewer than two reads were excluded, and consistent conclusions were obtained. The immuneACCESS repertoire file appears here via TCRdb, limited to in-frame rearrangements. These files lack a portion of the clones; in checked studies, under half of the deficit traces to unresolved V genes, and the cause of the others is not known. V and J calls and clone size are given by that table; D and trimming were obtained from the DNA. The sample table records around 9,000 clones; roughly nine tenths of these occur just once. The ten largest clones add up to 1.5% to 2% of the sample.

Material for sequencing was tumor tissue. The chain joins TRBV27 to TRBJ1-2; TRBD1 agrees with 11 junctional bases. This receptor was taken from a human donor with high-grade serous ovarian cancer. The CDR3 is CASSPWTGGFDGYTF. The sequenced DNA is TGTGCCAGCAGTCCCTGGACAGGGGGCTTTGATGGCTACACCTTC.